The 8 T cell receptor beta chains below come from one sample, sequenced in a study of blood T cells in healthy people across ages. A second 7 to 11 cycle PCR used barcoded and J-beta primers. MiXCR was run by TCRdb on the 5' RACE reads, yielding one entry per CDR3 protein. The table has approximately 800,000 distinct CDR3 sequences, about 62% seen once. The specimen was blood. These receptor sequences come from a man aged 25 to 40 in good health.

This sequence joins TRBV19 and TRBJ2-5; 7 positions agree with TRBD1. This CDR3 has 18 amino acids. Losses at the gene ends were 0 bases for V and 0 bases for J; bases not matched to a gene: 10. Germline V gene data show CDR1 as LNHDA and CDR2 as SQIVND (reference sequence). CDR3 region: CASSIDRETGEYQETQYF. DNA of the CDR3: TGTGCCAGTAGTATAGATCGGGAAACAGGGGAGTACCAAGAGACCCAGTACTTC.

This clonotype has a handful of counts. CDR3 DNA sequence: TGTGCCACCAGCAGACACCGGGACAGAGACTACGAGCAGTACTTC. Encoded protein: CATSRHRDRDYEQYF. The chain has TRBV15 and TRBJ2-7; 7 nucleotides align to TRBD1. Germline trimming cut 2 bases from V and 3 bases from J; bases unmatched to any gene: 7. Germline lookup yields CDR1 LNHNV and CDR2 YYDKDF (reference sequence). The CDR3 extends over 15 amino acids. Together with reference TRBV15 and TRBJ2-7, the CDR3 gives the full variable domain: DAMVIQNPRYQVTQFGKPVTLSCSQTLNHNVMYWYQQKSSQAPKLLFHYYDKDFNNEADTPDNFQSRRPNTSFCFLDIRSPGLGDTAMYLCATSRHRDRDYEQYFGPGTRLTVT.

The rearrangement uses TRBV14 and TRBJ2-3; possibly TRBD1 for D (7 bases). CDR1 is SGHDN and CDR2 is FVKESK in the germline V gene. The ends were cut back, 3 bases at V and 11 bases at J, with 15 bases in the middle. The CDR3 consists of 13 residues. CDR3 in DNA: TGTGCCAGCAGCCAGCTCAGGGGGACTCTGCAGTATTTT. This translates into CASSQLRGTLQYF. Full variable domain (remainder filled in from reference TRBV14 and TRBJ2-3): EAGVTQFPSHSVIEKGQTVTLRCDPISGHDNLYWYRRVMGKEIKFLLHFVKESKQDESGMPNNRFLAERTGGTYSTLKVQPAELEDSGVYFCASSQLRGTLQYFGPGTRLTVL.

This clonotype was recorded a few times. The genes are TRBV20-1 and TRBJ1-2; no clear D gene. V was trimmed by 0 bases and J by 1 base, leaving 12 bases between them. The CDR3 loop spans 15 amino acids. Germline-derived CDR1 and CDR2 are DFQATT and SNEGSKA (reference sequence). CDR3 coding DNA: TGCAGTGCTAGAGATGTCCGAACCCTTAACTATGGCTACACCTTC. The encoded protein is CSARDVRTLNYGYTF.

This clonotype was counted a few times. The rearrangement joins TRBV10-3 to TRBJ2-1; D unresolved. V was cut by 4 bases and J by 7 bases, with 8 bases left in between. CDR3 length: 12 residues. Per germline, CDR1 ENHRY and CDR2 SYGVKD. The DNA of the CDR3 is TGTGCCATCAGTGGGAGTGGGAATGAGCAGTTCTTC. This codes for CAISGSGNEQFF.

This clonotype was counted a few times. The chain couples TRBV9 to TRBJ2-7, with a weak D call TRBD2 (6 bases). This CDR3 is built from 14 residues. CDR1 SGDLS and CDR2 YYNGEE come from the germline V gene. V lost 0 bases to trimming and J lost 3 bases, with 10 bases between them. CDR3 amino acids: CASSVEGGLYEQYF. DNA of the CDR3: TGTGCCAGCAGCGTAGAGGGAGGACTCTACGAGCAGTACTTC.

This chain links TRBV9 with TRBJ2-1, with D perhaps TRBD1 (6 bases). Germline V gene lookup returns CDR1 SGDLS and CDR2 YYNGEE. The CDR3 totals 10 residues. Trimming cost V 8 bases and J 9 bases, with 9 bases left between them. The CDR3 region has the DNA TGTGCCAGGCCAGGGGTTGAGCAGTTCTTC. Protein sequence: CARPGVEQFF.

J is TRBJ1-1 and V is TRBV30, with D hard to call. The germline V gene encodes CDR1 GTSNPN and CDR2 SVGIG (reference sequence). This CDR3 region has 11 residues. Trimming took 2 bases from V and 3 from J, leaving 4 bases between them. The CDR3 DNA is TGTGCCTGGAGTATTTACACTGAAGCTTTCTTT. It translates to CAWSIYTEAFF.